A single sample is the source of the 24 T cell receptor beta chains below, sequenced in a study of T cells expressing NK-cell markers. TCRdb re-called the 5' RACE reads; one entry per CDR3 protein, DNA not given. This repertoire includes a few hundred thousand distinct CDR3 sequences. The source material was blood T cells: a sorted CD56 or NKG2C T cell subset, CD4+ or CD8+ T cells, or bulk PBMC T cells (not recorded which). The receptor set was obtained from a man aged 18 to 69 in good health.

The chain uses TRBV29-1 and TRBJ1-4; as DNA is missing, the TRBD1 call by TCRdb cannot be tested. From germline, CDR1 is SQVTM and CDR2 ANQGSEA. The CDR3 spans 13 residues. The CDR3 loop reads CSVGRGLGEKLFF.

The chain has TRBV30 and TRBJ2-1; TCRdb gives TRBD2 as the D gene, but with no DNA this cannot be confirmed. This CDR3 has 14 amino acids. Germline lookup yields CDR1 GTSNPN and CDR2 SVGIG (reference sequence). The CDR3 sequence: CAWTGTSIYNEQFF.

The J gene is TRBJ1-2, the V gene TRBV28; TCRdb selects TRBD1, and the lack of DNA leaves this call unchecked. Germline V gene data show CDR1 as MDHEN and CDR2 as SYDVKM. The CDR3 runs 14 residues. CDR3: CASRRTGVMRGYTF.

V usage is TRBV6-5 and J usage is TRBJ1-1; TCRdb outputs TRBD1, but without DNA this stays unchecked. Per the germline V gene, CDR1 is MNHEY and CDR2 is SVGAGI. The CDR3 contains 14 residues. The CDR3: CASIARGTNTEAFF.

The rearrangement joins TRBV5-1 to TRBJ2-7. Germline lookup yields CDR1 SGHRS and CDR2 YFSETQ. This CDR3 has 14 amino acids. The CDR3 loop reads CASSLGQLDYEQYF.

This chain uses TRBV30 with TRBJ1-2; the D call of TRBD1 rests on TCRdb alone, since no DNA is present to check it. The CDR3 loop spans 15 amino acids. Per germline, CDR1 GTSNPN and CDR2 SVGIG (reference sequence). CDR3 residues: CAWSGGPKGGYGYTF.

CDR3 amino acids: CASSPGIRPANTGELFF. The rearrangement uses TRBV18 and TRBJ2-2. The length of the CDR3 is 17 residues. Germline V gene data show CDR1 as KGHSH and CDR2 as LQKENI.

V usage is TRBV28 and J usage is TRBJ2-1; TCRdb picks TRBD2, but there is no DNA to check that call. CDR3 length: 15 residues. Germline CDR1 and CDR2: MDHEN and SYDVKM. The CDR3 here is CASSLVDPRREEQFF.

This CDR3 is CASKNRANYGYTF. The chain joins TRBV3-1 to TRBJ1-2; TCRdb reports TRBD1, a call that lacks DNA to check it against. Germline assignment: CDR1 LGHDT and CDR2 YNNKEL (reference sequence). CDR3 length: 13 amino acids.

The chain joins TRBV7-9 to TRBJ2-3. The CDR3 is 15 amino acids. In germline, CDR1 is SEHNR, CDR2 FQNEAQ (reference sequence). CDR3 protein: CASSLDNLSTDTQYF. Full variable domain (outside the CDR3, taken from reference TRBV7-9 and TRBJ2-3): DTGVSQNPRHKITKRGQNVTFRCDPISEHNRLYWYRQTLGQGPEFLTYFQNEAQLEKSRLLSDRFSAERPKGSFSTLEIQRTEQGDSAMYLCASSLDNLSTDTQYFGPGTRLTVL.

This chain connects TRBV6-1 to TRBJ2-7; TCRdb proposes TRBD1, but this gene call is untestable without DNA. The length of the CDR3 is 14 residues. Looked up from germline, CDR1 is MNHNS and CDR2 is SASEGT. CDR3 loop: CASEDRTSSYEQYF.

This chain joins TRBV20-1 and TRBJ1-6. Germline CDR1 is DFQATT and CDR2 is SNEGSKA (reference sequence). This CDR3 contains 14 residues. CDR3 in amino acids: CSARRRGSNSPLHF.

The chain combines TRBV6-6 with TRBJ1-1; checking the TCRdb D call of TRBD1 is not possible without DNA. In germline, CDR1 is MNHNY, CDR2 SVGAGI (reference sequence). The CDR3 runs 13 residues. This CDR3 is CASSYPGNTEAFF.

This chain uses TRBV2 with TRBJ1-3. Germline V gives CDR1 SNHLY, CDR2 FYNNEI. This CDR3 has 14 residues. The chain's CDR3 is CASSEQSSGNTIYF.

V gene TRBV5-1 combines with J gene TRBJ2-1. Germline V gene data show CDR1 as SGHRS and CDR2 as YFSETQ. The CDR3 runs 15 residues. The CDR3: CASSLGMGGEPLQFF.

The chain uses TRBV12-3 or TRBV12-4 and TRBJ2-1; TCRdb gives TRBD2 as the D gene, but with no DNA this cannot be confirmed. The CDR3 length is 17 residues. CDR3 amino acids: CASSPTGLAGVTNEQFF.

This sequence joins TRBV3-1 and TRBJ1-4; the TRBD1 assignment by TCRdb is unverifiable without DNA. The CDR3 length is 16 residues. The V gene's germline CDR1 is LGHDT and CDR2 YNNKEL (reference sequence). CDR3 sequence reads: CASSPQGQGTNEKLFF. The full variable domain, completed using reference TRBV3-1 and TRBJ1-4, is DTAVSQTPKYLVTQMGNDKSIKCEQNLGHDTMYWYKQDSKKFLKIMFSYNNKELIINETVPNRFSPKSPDKAHLNLHINSLELGDSAVYFCASSPQGQGTNEKLFFGSGTQLSVL.

The gene calls are TRBV28 and TRBJ2-1; the TRBD1 assignment by TCRdb is unverifiable without DNA. The germline V gene has CDR1 MDHEN and CDR2 SYDVKM. CDR3 length equals 16 residues. Here the CDR3 reads CASSSSTGFAYNEQFF.

V gene TRBV5-4 combines with J gene TRBJ2-3; TCRdb reports TRBD1, a call that lacks DNA to check it against. CDR1 SGHNT and CDR2 YYREEE come from the germline V gene (reference sequence). The CDR3 loop spans 15 amino acids. The CDR3 region is CASSAQQGGGDTQYF.

The V call is TRBV6-5, the J call TRBJ1-2; TCRdb gives TRBD1 as the D gene, but with no DNA this cannot be confirmed. The CDR3 is made up of 15 amino acids. Germline V gene lookup returns CDR1 MNHEY and CDR2 SVGAGI. The CDR3 sequence: CASSYSVGHAYGYTF.

This chain joins TRBV19 and TRBJ1-2. Germline-derived CDR1 and CDR2 are LNHDA and SQIVND (reference sequence). The CDR3 consists of 14 residues. CDR3 protein: CASSIDGRNYGYTF.

V is TRBV9 and J is TRBJ2-7; TCRdb selects TRBD1, and the lack of DNA leaves this call unchecked. The CDR3 is 16 amino acids. Germline values: CDR1 SGDLS, CDR2 YYNGEE. The CDR3 spells CASSSDLTGLLGEQYF.

The chain links TRBV3-1 to TRBJ2-7; checking the TCRdb D call of TRBD1 is not possible without DNA. The CDR3 extends over 14 amino acids. The germline gives CDR1 LGHDT, CDR2 YNNKEL (reference sequence). The CDR3 protein is CASSTGRIAYEQYF.

The chain links TRBV9 to TRBJ1-3. Germline values: CDR1 SGDLS, CDR2 YYNGEE. This CDR3 contains 12 residues. CDR3 sequence: CASSVDRNTIYF.